The entry that follows covers one TCR beta chain sequence. The source of the sample is a study of shared clonotypes between healthy human individuals. The ends were cut back, 0 bases at V and 4 bases at J, with 9 bases in the middle. The CDR3 length is 14 residues. Germline CDR1 and CDR2: MGHDK and SYGVNS. The table came from immunoSEQ multiplex PCR; TCRdb's copy has only in-frame clones and leaves some out. The sample has some 2.4 million clones, more than 85% seen once. The chain couples TRBV25-1 to TRBJ2-5, with D possibly TRBD2 on 5 matching bases. What was sequenced was naive CD4+ T cells from PBMCs. Described subset: CD45RA+ positively selected. The sequence was collected from a young man in good health. Some clones in this sample may be carry-over from other donors' samples. CDR3 nucleotides: TGTGCCAGCAGTGAATACCCACTAGGAGAGACCCAGTACTTC. Protein sequence: CASSEYPLGETQYF.